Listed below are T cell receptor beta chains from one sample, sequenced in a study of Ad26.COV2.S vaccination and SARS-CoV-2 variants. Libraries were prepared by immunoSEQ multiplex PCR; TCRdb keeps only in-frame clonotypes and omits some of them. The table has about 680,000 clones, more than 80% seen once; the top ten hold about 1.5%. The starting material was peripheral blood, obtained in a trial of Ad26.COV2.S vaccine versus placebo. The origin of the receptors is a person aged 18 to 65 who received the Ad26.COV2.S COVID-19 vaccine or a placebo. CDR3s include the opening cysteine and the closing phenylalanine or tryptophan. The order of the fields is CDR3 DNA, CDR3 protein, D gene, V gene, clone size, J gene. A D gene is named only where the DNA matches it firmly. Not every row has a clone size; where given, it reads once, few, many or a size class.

cdr3_nt: TGTGCCAGCTCACCAGATTTTACAACGGTTGCAGATACGCAGTATTTT
cdr3_aa: CASSPDFTTVADTQYF
d_call: .
v_call: TRBV18
clone_size: .
j_call: TRBJ2-3

cdr3_nt: TGTGCCAGCAGCCAAGATGTCTACGTTGACAGGGGGGGAAGAGAGACTGAAGCTTTCTTT
cdr3_aa: CASSQDVYVDRGGRETEAFF
d_call: TRBD1
v_call: TRBV3-1/TRBV3-2
clone_size: few
j_call: TRBJ1-1

cdr3_nt: TGTGCCAGCAGCTTTGGTATGACCCGGGACTGGGACGAAAAACTGTTTTTT
cdr3_aa: CASSFGMTRDWDEKLFF
d_call: .
v_call: TRBV7-2
clone_size: .
j_call: TRBJ1-4

cdr3_nt: TGTGCCAGCTCGCCAGCGTACACCCAGTACTTC
cdr3_aa: CASSPAYTQYF
d_call: .
v_call: TRBV18
clone_size: .
j_call: TRBJ2-5

cdr3_nt: TGCGCCAGCAGCTTGCGGACTGACAACACCGGGGAGCTGTTTTTT
cdr3_aa: CASSLRTDNTGELFF
d_call: .
v_call: TRBV5-1
clone_size: .
j_call: TRBJ2-2

cdr3_nt: TGTGCCAGCAGTCAAAGACAGGGAATGTTCTACGAGCAGTACTTC
cdr3_aa: CASSQRQGMFYEQYF
d_call: TRBD1
v_call: TRBV6-5
clone_size: .
j_call: TRBJ2-7

cdr3_nt: TGTGCCATCGAGGATTCGGCGGGAGGCCCATTCACAGATACGCAGTATTTT
cdr3_aa: CAIEDSAGGPFTDTQYF
d_call: TRBD2
v_call: TRBV10-3
clone_size: .
j_call: TRBJ2-3

cdr3_nt: TGTGCCAGCAGCATGCAGGGGACTGGAAACACCATATATTTT
cdr3_aa: CASSMQGTGNTIYF
d_call: .
v_call: TRBV7-2
clone_size: .
j_call: TRBJ1-3

cdr3_nt: TGTGCCTGGAGTCGGGACGTAAGACAGCCCCAGCATTTT
cdr3_aa: CAWSRDVRQPQHF
d_call: .
v_call: TRBV30
clone_size: .
j_call: TRBJ1-5

cdr3_nt: TGTGCCAGCAGTTTATCGGGGCCTCGGTCCCTCCACTTT
cdr3_aa: CASSLSGPRSLHF
d_call: .
v_call: TRBV27
clone_size: .
j_call: TRBJ1-6

cdr3_nt: TGTGCCAGCAGTTGGGGTGGAAACACCATATATTTT
cdr3_aa: CASSWGGNTIYF
d_call: .
v_call: TRBV6-5
clone_size: .
j_call: TRBJ1-3

cdr3_nt: TGTGCCAGCAGTTACTCGACAGGGTCTAGTGGCTACACCTTC
cdr3_aa: CASSYSTGSSGYTF
d_call: TRBD1
v_call: TRBV6-5
clone_size: .
j_call: TRBJ1-2

cdr3_nt: TGTGCCAGCACCCTGGGGACAGTGGGTGAAGCTTTCTTT
cdr3_aa: CASTLGTVGEAFF
d_call: TRBD1
v_call: TRBV3-1/TRBV3-2
clone_size: once
j_call: TRBJ1-1

cdr3_nt: TGTGCCAGCGGTAGGATTCCCTACGAGCAGTACTTC
cdr3_aa: CASGRIPYEQYF
d_call: .
v_call: TRBV12-3/TRBV12-4
clone_size: .
j_call: TRBJ2-7

cdr3_nt: TGTGCCAGCAGTCCGGACAGGGGCCTTAAGCGCCCCACCGGGGAGCTGTTTTTT
cdr3_aa: CASSPDRGLKRPTGELFF
d_call: TRBD1
v_call: TRBV6-2/TRBV6-3
clone_size: .
j_call: TRBJ2-2

cdr3_nt: TGTGCCAGCTCAGCAGCGGGACAGGGAGATTCACCCCTCCACTTT
cdr3_aa: CASSAAGQGDSPLHF
d_call: TRBD1
v_call: TRBV18
clone_size: few
j_call: TRBJ1-6

cdr3_nt: TGTGCCAGCAGCTTGCTCGGGGATGAGGGCTACACCTTC
cdr3_aa: CASSLLGDEGYTF
d_call: .
v_call: TRBV5-4
clone_size: few
j_call: TRBJ1-2

cdr3_nt: TGTGCCAGCAGCTTAAACAGGGAAACTCGCGAGCAGTACTTC
cdr3_aa: CASSLNRETREQYF
d_call: .
v_call: TRBV7-2
clone_size: .
j_call: TRBJ2-7

cdr3_nt: TGCGCCAGCAGCTTGTCACAGGGTGCCGGCTACACCTTC
cdr3_aa: CASSLSQGAGYTF
d_call: .
v_call: TRBV5-1
clone_size: .
j_call: TRBJ1-2

cdr3_nt: TGTGCCAGCAGCTTACTCACCGCTTTCAGCGTTCCGGAGACCCAGTACTTC
cdr3_aa: CASSLLTAFSVPETQYF
d_call: .
v_call: TRBV13
clone_size: few
j_call: TRBJ2-5

cdr3_nt: TGTGCCAGCAAAAGTGGTACAGGGACAGGGGCCTACGAGCAGTACTTC
cdr3_aa: CASKSGTGTGAYEQYF
d_call: TRBD1
v_call: TRBV2
clone_size: .
j_call: TRBJ2-7

cdr3_nt: TGCGCCAGCAGTGAGGGACCTACCTCTGGAAACACCATATATTTT
cdr3_aa: CASSEGPTSGNTIYF
d_call: .
v_call: TRBV5-1
clone_size: .
j_call: TRBJ1-3

cdr3_nt: TGTGCCAGCAGCCTAAACAGTGAAGCTTTCTTT
cdr3_aa: CASSLNSEAFF
d_call: .
v_call: TRBV14
clone_size: .
j_call: TRBJ1-1

cdr3_nt: TGTGCCAGCAGTCATACAGGGTGGGATACGCAGTATTTT
cdr3_aa: CASSHTGWDTQYF
d_call: .
v_call: TRBV12-3/TRBV12-4
clone_size: .
j_call: TRBJ2-3

cdr3_nt: TGTGCCAGCAGTTACTCTCCGGGACAGGGGTACAATGAGCAGTTCTTC
cdr3_aa: CASSYSPGQGYNEQFF
d_call: TRBD1
v_call: TRBV6-5
clone_size: .
j_call: TRBJ2-1